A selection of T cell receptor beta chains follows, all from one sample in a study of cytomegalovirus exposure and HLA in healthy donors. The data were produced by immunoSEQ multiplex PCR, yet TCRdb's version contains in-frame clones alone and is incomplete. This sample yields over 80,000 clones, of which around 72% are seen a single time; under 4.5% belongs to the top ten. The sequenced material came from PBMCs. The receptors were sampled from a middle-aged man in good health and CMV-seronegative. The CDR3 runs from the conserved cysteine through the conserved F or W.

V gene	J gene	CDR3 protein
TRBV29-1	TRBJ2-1	CSVEDQRDSRQFF
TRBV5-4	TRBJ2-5	CASSSPTGEQETQYF
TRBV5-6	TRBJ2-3	CASSRRRGGAVSDTQYF
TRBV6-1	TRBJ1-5	CASSEAGRGHRHF
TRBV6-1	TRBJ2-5	CASSEVGASLLAETQYF
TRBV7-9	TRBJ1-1	CASSPPESMNTEAFF
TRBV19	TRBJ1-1	CASSKPGQENPEAFF
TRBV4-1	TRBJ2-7	CASSQSGRVNYEQYF
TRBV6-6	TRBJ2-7	CASSYSRAPYEQYF
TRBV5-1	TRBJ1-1	CASSLGDRNSEAFF
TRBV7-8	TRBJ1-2	CASSPTGGQPYGYTF
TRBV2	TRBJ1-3	CASRAERSGNTIYF
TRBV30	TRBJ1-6	CAWSITGPSENSPLHF
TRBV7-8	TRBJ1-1	CASSPGQGDTEAFF
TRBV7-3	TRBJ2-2	CASSLQSAQNTGELFF
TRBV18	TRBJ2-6	CASSRLQGSGANVLTF
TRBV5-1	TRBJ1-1	CASSLNGGSDTEAFF
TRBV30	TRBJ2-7	CAWSDVTGGIYEQYF
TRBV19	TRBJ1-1	CASSDRFWEAFF
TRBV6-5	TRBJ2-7	CASSYGTSPYEQYF
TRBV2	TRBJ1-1	CASSGTGATEAFF
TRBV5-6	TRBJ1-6	CASSPEGTGNSPLHF